This TCR beta chain comes out of a study of identical twins. V was pared by 8 bases and J by 5 bases, with 9 bases between. The CDR3 contains 11 residues. CDR1 PRHDT and CDR2 FYEKMQ come from the germline V gene (reference sequence). cDNA molecules carried unique molecular identifiers, and template switching added a universal primer site. One entry per CDR3 protein, called by TCRdb with MiXCR from the 5' RACE reads. The top ten hold under 6% of the sample, which has about 220,000 distinct CDR3 sequences, approximately 6.8% seen once. Regarding the study as a whole: Shared out-of-frame alpha sequences (those common to twins) showed excess low generation probability. High-abundance cord blood beta clonotypes had fewer insertions; memory repertoires showed none.

Points on this clonotype: Its antigen is not known.

This sample also belongs to another study, concerning yellow fever vaccine responses in identical twins.

Sequences were obtained from CD8+ T cells sorted from blood. This TCR derives from a woman aged 18-29 years in good health. The chain uses TRBV13 and TRBJ1-2; D not certain. The DNA of the CDR3 is TGTGCCAGCCACTCGGATTATGGCTACACCTTC. It codes for CASHSDYGYTF.